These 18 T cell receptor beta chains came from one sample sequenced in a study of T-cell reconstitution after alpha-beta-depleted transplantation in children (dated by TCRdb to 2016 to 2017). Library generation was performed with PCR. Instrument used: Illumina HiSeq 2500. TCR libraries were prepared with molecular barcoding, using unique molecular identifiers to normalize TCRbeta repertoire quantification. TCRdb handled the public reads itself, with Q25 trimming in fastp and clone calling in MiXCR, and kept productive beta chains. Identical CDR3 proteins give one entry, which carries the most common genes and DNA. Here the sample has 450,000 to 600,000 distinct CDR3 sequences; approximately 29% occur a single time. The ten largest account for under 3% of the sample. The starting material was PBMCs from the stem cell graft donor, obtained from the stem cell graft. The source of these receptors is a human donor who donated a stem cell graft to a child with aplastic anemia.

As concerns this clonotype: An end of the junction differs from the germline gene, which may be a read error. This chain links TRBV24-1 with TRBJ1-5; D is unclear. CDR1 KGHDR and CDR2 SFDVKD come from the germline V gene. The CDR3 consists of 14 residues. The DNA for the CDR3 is TGTGACACCAGTGCGGCTCATAGCAATCAGCCCCAGCATTTT. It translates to CDTSAAHSNQPQHF.

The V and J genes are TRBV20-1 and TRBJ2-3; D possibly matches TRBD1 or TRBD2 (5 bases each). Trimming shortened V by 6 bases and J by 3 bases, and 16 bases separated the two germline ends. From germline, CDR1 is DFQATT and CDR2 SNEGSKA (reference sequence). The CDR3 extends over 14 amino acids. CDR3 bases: TGCAGTGCCAAGGAGGACATTGGGACAGATACGCAGTATTTT. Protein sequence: CSAKEDIGTDTQYF.

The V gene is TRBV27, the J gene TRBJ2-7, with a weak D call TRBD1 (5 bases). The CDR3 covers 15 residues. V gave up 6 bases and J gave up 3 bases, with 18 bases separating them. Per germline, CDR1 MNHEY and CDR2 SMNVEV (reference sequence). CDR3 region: CASSLKSVQGYEQYF. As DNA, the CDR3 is TGTGCCAGCAGCTTAAAGTCTGTTCAGGGCTACGAGCAGTACTTC.

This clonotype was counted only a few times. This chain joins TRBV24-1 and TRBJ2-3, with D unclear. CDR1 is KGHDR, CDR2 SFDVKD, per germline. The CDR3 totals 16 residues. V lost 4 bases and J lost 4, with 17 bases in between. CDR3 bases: TGTGCCACCAGTGACGGAAGGAAAGGTTATTCAGATACGCAGTATTTT. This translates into CATSDGRKGYSDTQYF.

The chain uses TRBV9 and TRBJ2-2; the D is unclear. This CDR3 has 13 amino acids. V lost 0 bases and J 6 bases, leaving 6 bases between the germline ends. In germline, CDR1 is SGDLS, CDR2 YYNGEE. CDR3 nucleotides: TGTGCCAGCAGCGTAGATCTGTCCGGGGAGCTGTTTTTT. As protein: CASSVDLSGELFF.

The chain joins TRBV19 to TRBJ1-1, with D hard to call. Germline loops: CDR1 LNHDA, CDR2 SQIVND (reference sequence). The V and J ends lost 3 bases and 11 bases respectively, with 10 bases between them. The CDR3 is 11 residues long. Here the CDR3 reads CASSIGPWAFF. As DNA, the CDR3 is TGTGCCAGTAGTATTGGACCCTGGGCTTTCTTT.

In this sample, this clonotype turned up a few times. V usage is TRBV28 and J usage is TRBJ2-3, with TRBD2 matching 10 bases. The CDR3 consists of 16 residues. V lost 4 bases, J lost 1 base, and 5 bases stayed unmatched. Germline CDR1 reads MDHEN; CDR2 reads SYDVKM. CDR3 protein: CASSSLAGSGTDTQYF. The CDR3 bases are TGTGCCAGCAGTTCACTAGCGGGATCGGGCACAGATACGCAGTATTTT.

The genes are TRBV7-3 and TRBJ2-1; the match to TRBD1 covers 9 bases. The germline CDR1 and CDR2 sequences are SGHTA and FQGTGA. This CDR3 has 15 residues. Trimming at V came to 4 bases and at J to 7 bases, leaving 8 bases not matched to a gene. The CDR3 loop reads CASSSGTGPKNEQFF. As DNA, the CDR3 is TGTGCCAGCAGCTCTGGGACAGGGCCAAAAAATGAGCAGTTCTTC. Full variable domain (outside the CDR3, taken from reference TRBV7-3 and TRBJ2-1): GAGVSQTPSNKVTEKGKYVELRCDPISGHTALYWYRQSLGQGPEFLIYFQGTGAADDSGLPNDRFFAVRPEGSVSTLKIQRTERGDSAVYLCASSSGTGPKNEQFFGPGTRLTVL.

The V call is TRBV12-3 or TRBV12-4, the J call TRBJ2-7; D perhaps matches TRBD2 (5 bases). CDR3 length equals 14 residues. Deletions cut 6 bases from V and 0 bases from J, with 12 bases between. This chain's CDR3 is CASRSEGSSYEQYF. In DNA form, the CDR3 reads TGTGCCAGCAGATCCGAGGGAAGCTCCTACGAGCAGTACTTC.

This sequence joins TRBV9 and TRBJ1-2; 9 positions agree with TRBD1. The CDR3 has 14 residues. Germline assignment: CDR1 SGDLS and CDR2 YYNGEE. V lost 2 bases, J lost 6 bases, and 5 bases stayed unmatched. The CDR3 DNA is TGTGCCAGCAGCGTTTTGGGACAGGGAGATGGCTACACCTTC. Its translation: CASSVLGQGDGYTF.

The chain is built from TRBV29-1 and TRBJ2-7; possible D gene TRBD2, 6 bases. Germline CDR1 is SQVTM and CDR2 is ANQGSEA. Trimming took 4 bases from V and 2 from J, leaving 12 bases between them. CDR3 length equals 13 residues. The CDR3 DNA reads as TGCAGCGTTGGGGGGGAATATACCTACGAGCAGTACGTC. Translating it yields CSVGGEYTYEQYV.

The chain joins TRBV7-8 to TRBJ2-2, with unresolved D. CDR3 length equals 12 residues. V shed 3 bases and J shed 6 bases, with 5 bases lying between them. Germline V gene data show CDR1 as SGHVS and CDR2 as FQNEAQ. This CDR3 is CASSFTAGELFF. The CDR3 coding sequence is TGTGCCAGCAGCTTTACTGCCGGGGAGCTGTTTTTT.

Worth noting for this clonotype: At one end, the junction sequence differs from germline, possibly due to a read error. CDR3 DNA sequence: TGCAGCGTTGAGGGCAGGACTAACTATGACTACACCTTC. Amino acid sequence: CSVEGRTNYDYTF. The chain couples TRBV29-1 to TRBJ1-2, with D unresolved. The CDR3 totals 13 residues. Germline V gives CDR1 SQVTM, CDR2 ANQGSEA.

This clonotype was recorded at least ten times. The CDR3 nucleotides read TGTGCCAGCAGTTCGGGTCGCGTGGGCAATGAGCAGTTCTTC. Protein: CASSSGRVGNEQFF. This chain links TRBV6-5 with TRBJ2-1; D gene unclear. From germline, CDR1 is MNHEY and CDR2 SVGAGI. The CDR3 is 14 residues long. Trimming pared 4 bases from V and 6 bases from J, leaving 13 bases between.

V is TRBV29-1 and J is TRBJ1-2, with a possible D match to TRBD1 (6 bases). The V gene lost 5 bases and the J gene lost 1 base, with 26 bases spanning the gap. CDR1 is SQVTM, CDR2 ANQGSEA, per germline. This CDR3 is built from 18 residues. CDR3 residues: CSVSYRVRLTFDNYGYTF. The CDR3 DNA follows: TGCAGCGTTTCCTACAGGGTCCGCCTGACTTTCGATAACTATGGCTACACCTTC.

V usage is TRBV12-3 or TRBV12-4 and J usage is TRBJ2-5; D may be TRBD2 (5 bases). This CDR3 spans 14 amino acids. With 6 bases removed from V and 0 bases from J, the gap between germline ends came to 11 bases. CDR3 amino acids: CASSQRLNQETQYF. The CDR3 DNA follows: TGTGCCAGCAGCCAGAGACTAAACCAAGAGACCCAGTACTTC.

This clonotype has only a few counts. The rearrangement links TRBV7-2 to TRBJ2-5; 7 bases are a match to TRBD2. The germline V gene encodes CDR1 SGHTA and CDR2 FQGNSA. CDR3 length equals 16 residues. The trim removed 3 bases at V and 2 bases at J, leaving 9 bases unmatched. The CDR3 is CASSFHPLSGQETQYF. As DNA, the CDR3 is TGTGCCAGCAGCTTCCATCCTCTTAGCGGGCAAGAGACCCAGTACTTC.

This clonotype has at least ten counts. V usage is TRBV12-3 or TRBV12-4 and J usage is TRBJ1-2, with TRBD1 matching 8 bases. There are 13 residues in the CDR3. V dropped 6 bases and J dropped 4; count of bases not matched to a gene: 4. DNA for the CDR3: TGTGCCAGCAGCCTAGGACAGGGCTATGGCTACACCTTC. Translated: CASSLGQGYGYTF.